The T cell receptor (beta chain) under discussion was sequenced for a study of shared clonotypes between healthy human individuals. Per germline, CDR1 SGHRS and CDR2 YFSETQ. The V gene lost 1 base and the J gene lost 2 bases, with 10 bases spanning the gap. The CDR3 is made up of 14 amino acids. Study results and limitations: Rarefaction revealed incomplete sorted-subset sequencing despite large depth.

Original methodology: ImmunoSEQ supplied junction-only sequences lacking quality scores, so filtering was different. Using immunoSEQ multiplex PCR, the repertoire was profiled, and TCRdb retains in-frame clones only, with some absent. The DNA was the basis for D and trimming; V, J and clone size are from that table. The repertoire holds 2,100,000 or so clones, with nearly 97% as singletons. Comments on this clone: What it binds is not known.

Negatively enriched CD4+ T cells were divided by CD45RA into naive and memory. This chain joins TRBV5-1 and TRBJ2-7, with D perhaps TRBD1 or TRBD2 (5 bases each). This clonotype was sampled from a man aged 18 to 29 in good health. Sequenced sample: naive CD4+ T cells sorted from blood. Sample subset: CD45RA+ positively selected. The CDR3 region has the DNA TGCGCCAGCAGCTTGATGCAGGGACCCTACGAGCAGTACTTC. Translated, it gives CASSLMQGPYEQYF.